This TCR beta chain was identified in a study of T cell changes during pregnancy in multiple sclerosis (dated by TCRdb to between 2018 and 2020). As for the study more broadly: In women with multiple sclerosis, the researchers looked at how the T cell repertoire shifted as pregnancy progressed.

The germline V gene supplies CDR1 MNHGY and CDR2 SAAAGT. Inclusive of the bounding cysteine and phenylalanine, the CDR3 is 14 residues long. Only CDR3 DNA remains: 42 bases, in frame from the first base. V has 8 bases trimmed and J has 6 bases trimmed; junction bases matching no gene number 9. On this clone itself: Its antigen is still unknown. Per-base quality was not reported, and no clone a single base away is much larger than it.

The library was generated by the immunoSEQ multiplex PCR assay. Sourced from immuneACCESS, this table was stored by TCRdb with only in-frame sequences that have V and J called. A share of the clones is absent; for the studies checked, an unresolved V gene accounts for under half, and the remainder has no known explanation. The sample includes around 60,000 clones, with approximately 90% observed a single time. In total, the top ten clones hold around 2.8% of the sample. The receptor's source is a female donor in good health, enrolled as a control in a pregnancy study. This sample comprised peripheral blood, obtained in the third trimester of pregnancy. The chain is made from TRBV6-8 and TRBJ1-4; the junction holds 7 bases that match TRBD1. The CDR3 region reads CASSSQGGYEKLFF. The nucleotide sequence is TGTGCCAGCTCGTCCCAGGGGGGTTATGAAAAACTGTTTTTT.